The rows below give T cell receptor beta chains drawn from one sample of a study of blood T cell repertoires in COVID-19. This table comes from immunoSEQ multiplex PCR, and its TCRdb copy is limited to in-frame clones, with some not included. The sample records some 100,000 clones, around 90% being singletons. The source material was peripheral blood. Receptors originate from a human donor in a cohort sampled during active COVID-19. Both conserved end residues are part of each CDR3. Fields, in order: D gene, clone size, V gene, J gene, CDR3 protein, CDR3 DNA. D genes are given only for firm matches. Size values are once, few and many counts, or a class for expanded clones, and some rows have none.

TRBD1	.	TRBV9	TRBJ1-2	CASSPRWDRGPYGYTF	TGTGCCAGCAGCCCACGATGGGACAGGGGGCCCTATGGCTACACCTTC
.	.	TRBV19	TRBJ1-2	CASSPGVVLGGGNYGYTF	TGTGCCAGTAGTCCGGGGGTAGTCCTGGGAGGGGGTAACTATGGCTACACCTTC
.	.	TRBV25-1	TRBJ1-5	CASSALGQSQHF	TGTGCCAGCAGTGCCTTGGGGCAGTCCCAGCATTTT
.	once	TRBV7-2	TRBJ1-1	CASKQGIGTEAFF	TGTGCCAGCAAACAGGGTATTGGCACTGAAGCTTTCTTT
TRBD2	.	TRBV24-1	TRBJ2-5	CATSDPAGVNQETQYF	TGTGCCACCAGTGATCCGGCGGGGGTGAACCAAGAGACCCAGTACTTC
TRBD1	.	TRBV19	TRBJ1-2	CASTGQGVDGYTF	TGTGCCAGTACGGGACAGGGGGTAGATGGCTACACCTTC
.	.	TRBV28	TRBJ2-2	CASTGSNTGELFF	TGTGCCAGCACTGGCAGTAACACCGGGGAGCTGTTTTTT
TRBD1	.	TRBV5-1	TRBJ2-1	CASSLEKTGATYNEQFF	TGCGCCAGCAGCTTGGAAAAGACAGGGGCGACCTACAATGAGCAGTTCTTC
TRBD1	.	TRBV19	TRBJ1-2	CASSKGQGAIGYTF	TGTGCCAGTAGTAAGGGACAGGGGGCGATTGGCTACACCTTC
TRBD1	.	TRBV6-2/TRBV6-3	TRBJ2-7	CASSSNRGSSYEQYF	TGTGCCAGCAGTTCGAACAGGGGGAGCTCCTACGAGCAGTACTTC
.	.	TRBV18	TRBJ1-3	CASSPPYPNTIYF	TGTGCCAGCTCACCACCGTATCCAAACACCATATATTTT
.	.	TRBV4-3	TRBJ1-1	CASSQDRNTEAFF	TGCGCCAGCAGCCAAGACAGGAACACTGAAGCTTTCTTT
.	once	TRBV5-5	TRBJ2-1	CASSGVGVYNEQFF	TGTGCCAGCAGCGGAGTCGGCGTATACAATGAGCAGTTCTTC
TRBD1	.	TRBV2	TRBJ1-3	CASSAGGSGNTIYF	TGTGCCAGCAGTGCAGGGGGAAGCGGAAACACCATATATTTT
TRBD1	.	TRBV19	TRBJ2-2	CASSPDRGRNSGELFF	TGTGCCAGTAGTCCAGACAGGGGGCGTAATTCCGGGGAGCTGTTTTTT
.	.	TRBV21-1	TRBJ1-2	CASSKAYGDRAFYGYTF	TGTGCCAGCAGCAAAGCCTACGGGGACAGAGCGTTCTATGGCTACACCTTC
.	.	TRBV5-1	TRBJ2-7	CASSLEAPTRDEQYF	TGCGCCAGCAGCTTGGAGGCCCCGACCAGGGACGAGCAGTACTTC
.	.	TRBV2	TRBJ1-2	CASSEAIVANYGYTF	TGTGCCAGCAGTGAAGCTATTGTGGCAAACTATGGCTACACCTTC
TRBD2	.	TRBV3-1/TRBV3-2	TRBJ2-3	CASSPGLAGARDTQYF	TGTGCCAGCAGTCCGGGACTAGCGGGGGCTCGAGATACGCAGTATTTT
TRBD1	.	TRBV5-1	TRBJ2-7	CASSSDRVLAGEQYF	TGCGCCAGCAGCTCGGACAGGGTCCTAGCAGGGGAGCAGTACTTC
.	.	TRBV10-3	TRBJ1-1	CAISPRQDMNTEAFF	TGTGCCATCAGCCCCAGACAGGACATGAACACTGAAGCTTTCTTT
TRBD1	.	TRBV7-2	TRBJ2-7	CASSLAGTGLREQYF	TGTGCCAGCAGCTTAGCCGGGACAGGGCTTCGCGAGCAGTACTTC
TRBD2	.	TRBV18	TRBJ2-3	CASSPSGGTTDTQYF	TGTGCCAGCTCTCCGAGCGGGGGGACAACAGATACGCAGTATTTT
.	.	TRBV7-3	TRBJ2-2	CASSSRVNTGELFF	TGTGCCAGCAGCTCCAGGGTAAACACCGGGGAGCTGTTTTTT
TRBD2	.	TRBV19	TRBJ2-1	CASSALAGLRYNEQFF	TGTGCCAGTAGTGCTCTAGCGGGGCTTCGGTACAATGAGCAGTTCTTC
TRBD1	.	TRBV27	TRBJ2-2	CASRQTGTVGVFF	TGTGCCAGCAGGCAAACCGGGACAGTGGGGGTGTTTTTT
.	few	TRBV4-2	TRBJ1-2	CASSQDLGGYGYTF	TGTGCCAGCAGCCAAGATCTTGGCGGCTATGGCTACACCTTC
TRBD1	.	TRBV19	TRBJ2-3	CASSSGQGAGDTQYF	TGTGCCAGTAGTTCGGGGCAGGGGGCGGGAGATACGCAGTATTTT
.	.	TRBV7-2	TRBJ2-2	CASSLAGSTGELFF	TGTGCCAGCAGCTTAGCAGGGAGCACCGGGGAGCTGTTTTTT
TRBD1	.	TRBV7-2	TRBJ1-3	CASSPRTGTNLGNTIYF	TGTGCCAGCAGCCCAAGGACAGGGACGAATTTGGGAAACACCATATATTTT
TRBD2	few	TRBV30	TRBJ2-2	CAWSARIAGKNTGELFF	TGTGCCTGGAGTGCGAGAATAGCGGGAAAGAACACCGGGGAGCTGTTTTTT
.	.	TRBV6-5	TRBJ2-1	CASSHELLRRDEQFF	TGTGCCAGCAGCCACGAGTTACTACGCAGGGATGAGCAGTTCTTC
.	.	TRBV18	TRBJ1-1	CASSPDRMNTEAFF	TGTGCCAGCTCACCAGACAGGATGAACACTGAAGCTTTCTTT
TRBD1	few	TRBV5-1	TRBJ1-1	CASSLRFNSGTGSTEAFF	TGCGCCAGCAGCTTAAGATTCAACTCCGGGACAGGGAGCACTGAAGCTTTCTTT
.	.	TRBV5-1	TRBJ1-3	CASSTTSGNTIYF	TGCGCCAGCAGCACAACCTCTGGAAACACCATATATTTT
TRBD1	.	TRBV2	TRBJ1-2	CASSELGQGGWSGYTF	TGTGCCAGCAGTGAACTGGGACAGGGGGGATGGTCTGGCTACACCTTC
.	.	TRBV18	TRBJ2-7	CASSPSTMGPYEQYF	TGTGCCAGCTCACCATCCACTATGGGTCCCTACGAGCAGTACTTC
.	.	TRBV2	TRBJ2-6	CASIGGYSGANVLTF	TGTGCCAGCATCGGCGGATACTCTGGGGCCAACGTCCTGACTTTC
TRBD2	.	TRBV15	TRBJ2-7	CATSRDRRAGMSYEQYF	TGTGCCACCAGCAGAGATCGGAGAGCGGGAATGTCCTACGAGCAGTACTTC
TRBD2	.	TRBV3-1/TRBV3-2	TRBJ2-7	CASSQVGGGSYEQYF	TGTGCCAGCAGCCAAGTCGGCGGGGGTAGCTACGAGCAGTACTTC
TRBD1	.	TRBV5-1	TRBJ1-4	CASSFPGTGDEKLFF	TGCGCCAGCAGCTTTCCCGGGACAGGGGATGAAAAACTGTTTTTT
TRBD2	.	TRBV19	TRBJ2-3	CASSIKREWRTDTQYF	TGTGCCAGTAGTATAAAGCGGGAGTGGCGCACAGATACGCAGTATTTT
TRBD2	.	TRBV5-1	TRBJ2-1	CASSSGGFSYNEQFF	TGCGCCAGCAGCTCGGGGGGTTTCTCCTACAATGAGCAGTTCTTC
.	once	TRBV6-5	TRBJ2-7	CASSSDSSYEQYF	TGTGCCAGCAGCTCGGACAGCTCCTACGAGCAGTACTTC
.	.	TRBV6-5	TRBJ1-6	CASSYRSASGSPLHF	TGTGCCAGCAGTTACCGTTCCGCGTCGGGTTCACCCCTCCACTTT
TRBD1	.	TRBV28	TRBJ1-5	CASSLTGNSNQPQHF	TGTGCCAGCAGTTTGACAGGGAATAGCAATCAGCCCCAGCATTTT
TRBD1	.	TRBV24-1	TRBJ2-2	CATSDSPGARGSAGELFF	TGTGCCACCAGTGACTCCCCAGGGGCCAGGGGGTCAGCCGGGGAGCTGTTTTTT
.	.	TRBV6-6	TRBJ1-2	CASNEPNTESRTGYTF	TGTGCCAGCAACGAACCAAATACAGAGTCCAGAACGGGCTACACCTTC
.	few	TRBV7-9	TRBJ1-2	CASSLVGGANTF	TGTGCCAGCAGCTTAGTTGGGGGGGCTAACACCTTC
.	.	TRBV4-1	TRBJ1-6	CASSRTRDSNSPLHF	TGCGCCAGCAGCCGTACCCGGGACTCGAATTCACCCCTCCACTTT
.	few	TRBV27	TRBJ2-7	CASSLARVDEQYF	TGTGCCAGCAGTTTAGCCAGGGTAGACGAGCAGTACTTC
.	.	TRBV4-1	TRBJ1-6	CASSRSVGTYNSPLHF	TGCGCCAGCAGCCGGAGCGTTGGAACCTATAATTCACCCCTCCACTTT
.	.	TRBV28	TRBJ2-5	CASSTSRAHQETQYF	TGTGCCAGCAGCACTAGCAGGGCTCACCAAGAGACCCAGTACTTC
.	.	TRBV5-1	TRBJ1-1	CASSINTGNTEAFF	TGCGCCAGCAGCATCAATACAGGGAACACTGAAGCTTTCTTT
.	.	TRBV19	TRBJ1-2	CASSLPKQKADGYTF	TGTGCCAGTAGTCTCCCGAAACAGAAAGCGGATGGCTACACCTTC
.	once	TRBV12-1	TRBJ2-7	CASSFGPSYEQYF	TGTGCCAGCAGCTTTGGTCCATCCTACGAGCAGTACTTC
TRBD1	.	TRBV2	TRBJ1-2	CASSVEGAGGYTF	TGTGCCAGCAGTGTGGAGGGGGCGGGTGGCTACACCTTC
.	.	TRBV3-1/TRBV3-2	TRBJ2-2	CASSHGVTSGPAANTGELFF	TGTGCCAGCAGCCACGGGGTTACTTCGGGTCCAGCAGCGAACACCGGGGAGCTGTTTTTT